This T cell receptor beta chain originates from a study of T-cell reconstitution after alpha-beta-depleted transplantation in children. V lost 6 bases, J lost 4 bases, and 6 bases stayed unmatched. The length of the CDR3 is 14 residues. Germline CDR1 DFQATT, CDR2 SNEGSKA (reference sequence). The TCRbeta library incorporated unique molecular identifiers. TCRdb redid the calling of the PCR reads with MiXCR, one entry per CDR3 protein. The table has 600,000 to 800,000 distinct CDR3 sequences, around 13% seen once. This clonotype was recorded a few times. The chain has TRBV20-1 and TRBJ2-7; TRBD2 matches at 13 bases. This sequence originates from a girl aged 2 to 9 with congenital amegakaryocytic thrombocytopenia, due to receive a stem cell transplant. The specimen comprised PBMCs, sampled before TCRalphabeta/CD19-depleted stem cell transplant. CDR3 loop: CSAARTSGSYEQYF. The CDR3 DNA sequence: TGCAGTGCCGCCCGGACTAGCGGGAGTTACGAGCAGTACTTC.